The 21 T cell receptor beta chains presented below share a single source sample, sequenced in a study of CD8+ T cells in alopecia areata. It was cDNA, reverse transcribed from extracted RNA, that served as the sequencing template. Libraries were prepared by immunoSEQ multiplex PCR; TCRdb keeps only in-frame clonotypes and omits some of them. The sample shows around 190,000 clones, around three fifths of them seen only once. As for treatment: oral pan-JAK inhibitor, 5-10 mg twice daily. Sequenced material: CD4+ T cells sorted from blood, taken between weeks 49 and 50, from a patient treated with tofacitinib. All receptors derive from a human donor with alopecia areata.

This chain uses TRBV7-2 with TRBJ2-3; D not resolved. Per germline, CDR1 SGHTA and CDR2 FQGNSA. The CDR3 is 14 residues long. Trimming took off 2 bases at V and 2 bases at J, with 8 bases between the two ends. As DNA, the CDR3 is TGTGCCAGCAGCTTATTTACTGCCACAGATACGCAGTATTTT. Translated: CASSLFTATDTQYF.

This clone was observed a few times. The chain employs TRBV6-7 and TRBJ1-1; TRBD1 aligns across 7 bases. TRBV6-7 is identified as an open reading frame with a role that is uncertain. The CDR3 spans 15 residues. The V gene end was trimmed by 1 base and the J gene end by 1 base; junction bases not matched to a gene: 3. The CDR3 sequence: CASSYYGTENTEAFF. CDR3 DNA: TGTGCCAGCAGTTACTACGGGACAGAGAACACTGAAGCTTTCTTT.

The chain has TRBV29-1 and TRBJ2-6; D is uncertain. The V gene's germline CDR1 is SQVTM and CDR2 ANQGSEA. With 6 bases removed from V and 0 bases from J, the gap between germline ends came to 12 bases. The CDR3 runs to 15 residues. The CDR3 sequence is CSVSPRDSGANVLTF. The CDR3 bases are TGCAGCGTCTCCCCGCGTGACTCTGGGGCCAACGTCCTGACTTTC. Full variable domain (missing parts from reference TRBV29-1 and TRBJ2-6): SAVISQKPSRDICQRGTSLTIQCQVDSQVTMMFWYRQQPGQSLTLIATANQGSEATYESGFVIDKFPISRPNLTFSTLTVSNMSPEDSSIYLCSVSPRDSGANVLTFGAGSRLTVL.

The rearrangement joins TRBV5-1 to TRBJ2-5, with 15 bases fitting TRBD2. Germline V gives CDR1 SGHRS, CDR2 YFSETQ. The CDR3 totals 16 residues. V lost 4 bases and J lost 5; bases outside the gene matches: 6. CDR3 in amino acids: CASSIGTSGGSETQYF. Here the CDR3 DNA reads TGCGCCAGCAGCATCGGGACTAGCGGGGGGTCGGAGACCCAGTACTTC.

The chain uses TRBV29-1 and TRBJ2-1; 8 nucleotides match TRBD1. CDR3 size: 14 residues. The V gene end was trimmed by 6 bases and the J gene end by 0 bases; junction bases not matched to a gene: 4. Germline-derived CDR1 and CDR2 are SQVTM and ANQGSEA. The DNA for the CDR3 is TGCAGCGTCCCGGGACAGGCCTCCTACAATGAGCAGTTCTTC. It translates to CSVPGQASYNEQFF.

This clone has more than one count but fewer than ten. The chain employs TRBV29-1 and TRBJ2-7; the match to TRBD1 covers 11 bases. The V segment lost 7 bases and the J segment 5 bases; nucleotides outside the gene matches: 10. Germline V gives CDR1 SQVTM, CDR2 ANQGSEA. This CDR3 is 14 amino acids long. In nucleotides, the CDR3 is TGCAGCGCCATACAGGGGACAGGGGGACACGAGCAGTACTTC. This sequence encodes CSAIQGTGGHEQYF.

The J gene is TRBJ1-1, the V gene TRBV2; D not resolved. Deletions cut 4 bases from V and 9 bases from J, with 15 bases between. The CDR3 runs 13 residues. Germline CDR1 reads SNHLY; CDR2 reads FYNNEI. The CDR3 sequence is CASSATGPRQAFF. The CDR3 DNA reads TGTGCCAGCAGTGCGACTGGCCCGAGGCAAGCTTTCTTT.

This chain joins TRBV29-1 and TRBJ2-3, with 8 bases matching TRBD2. Germline V gene data show CDR1 as SQVTM and CDR2 as ANQGSEA. V lost 6 bases to trimming and J lost 2 bases; unmatched junction nucleotides: 13. CDR3 length: 16 amino acids. CDR3 in amino acids: CSVSGGALAVTDTQYF. As DNA, the CDR3 is TGCAGCGTCAGCGGGGGAGCACTAGCGGTCACAGATACGCAGTATTTT.

This clone was seen once. The rearrangement uses TRBV29-1 and TRBJ1-2, with D perhaps matching TRBD1 (6 bases). The V and J ends lost 6 bases and 4 bases respectively, with 15 bases between them. In germline, CDR1 is SQVTM, CDR2 ANQGSEA. The CDR3 sequence is 13 residues long. As DNA, the CDR3 is TGCAGCGTGGGCGGGGGCAGTACCTATGGCTACACCTTC. As protein: CSVGGGSTYGYTF.

The chain uses TRBV30 and TRBJ1-1, with TRBD1 as a possible D gene (6 bases). This CDR3 comprises 11 residues. Germline V gives CDR1 GTSNPN, CDR2 SVGIG (reference sequence). V was trimmed by 5 bases and J by 11 bases, leaving 15 bases between them. CDR3 amino acids: CAWENTGLAFF. The CDR3 DNA follows: TGTGCCTGGGAAAACACAGGGCTGGCTTTCTTT.

The gene calls are TRBV27 and TRBJ2-7; possibly TRBD2 for D (5 bases). The V and J ends lost 6 bases and 2 bases respectively, with 11 bases between them. Germline V gene sequence: CDR1 MNHEY, CDR2 SMNVEV (reference sequence). The length of the CDR3 is 13 residues. The CDR3 DNA sequence: TGTGCCAGCAGAGAAGGTAGCGCCTACGAGCAGTACTTC. As protein: CASREGSAYEQYF.

The V call is TRBV7-3, the J call TRBJ2-3, with 9 bases identical to TRBD2. The CDR3 extends over 14 amino acids. Trimming removed 5 bases from V and 5 bases from J; junction bases left unmatched: 5. CDR1 and CDR2 (germline): SGHTA, FQGTGA. The CDR3 region is CASSPGTSRDTQYF. The CDR3 DNA reads as TGTGCCAGCAGCCCCGGGACTAGCCGAGATACGCAGTATTTT.

The V gene is TRBV2, the J gene TRBJ2-7; D remains ambiguous. The CDR3 covers 11 residues. With 6 bases removed from V and 7 bases from J, the gap between germline ends came to 10 bases. Germline V lookup: CDR1 SNHLY, CDR2 FYNNEI. CDR3 amino acids: CASSGLTEQYF. The CDR3 region has the DNA TGTGCCAGCAGCGGCCTCACGGAGCAGTACTTC.

The chain carries TRBV29-1 and TRBJ1-1; 9 nucleotides align to TRBD1. This CDR3 has 14 amino acids. CDR1 is SQVTM, CDR2 ANQGSEA, per germline. J was trimmed by 5 bases and V by 4 bases; bases with no gene match: 8. The CDR3 loop reads CSVGTGVSRTEAFF. CDR3 DNA sequence: TGCAGCGTTGGGACAGGGGTGTCAAGGACTGAAGCTTTCTTT.

This clone showed up just a few times. The genes are TRBV18 and TRBJ2-1, with D maybe TRBD1 (5 bases). The CDR3 totals 14 residues. Deletions cut 4 bases from V and 6 bases from J, with 13 bases between. Germline values: CDR1 KGHSH, CDR2 LQKENI. DNA of the CDR3: TGTGCCAGCTCACAGTACAGTACAGGCAATGAGCAGTTCTTC. Its translation is CASSQYSTGNEQFF.

This clone has more than one count but fewer than ten. V is TRBV6-1 and J is TRBJ2-1, with TRBD2 matching over 8 bases. Germline trimming cut 6 bases from V and 8 bases from J; bases unmatched to any gene: 12. The CDR3 totals 15 residues. From germline, CDR1 is MNHNS and CDR2 SASEGT. CDR3 amino acids: CASRKGSGVSYEQFF. In DNA form, the CDR3 reads TGTGCCAGCAGGAAGGGTAGCGGGGTGTCGTATGAGCAGTTCTTC.

The rearrangement links TRBV30 to TRBJ1-1; D is unclear. This CDR3 has 13 amino acids. From germline, CDR1 is GTSNPN and CDR2 SVGIG (reference sequence). The V and J ends lost 2 bases and 4 bases respectively, with 11 bases between them. The CDR3 DNA reads TGTGCCTGGAGTCCCCAGACTTTCACTGAAGCTTTCTTT. It codes for CAWSPQTFTEAFF.

This clone was observed a single time. The rearrangement joins TRBV5-4 to TRBJ1-2; no reliable D call. There are 16 residues in the CDR3. V was shortened by 5 bases and J by 0 bases, with 17 bases between the two germline ends. Germline CDR1 SGHNT, CDR2 YYREEE (reference sequence). The CDR3 nucleotides are TGTGCCAGCAGTCCCCCGGGGAACAAACCTAACTATGGCTACACCTTC. It codes for CASSPPGNKPNYGYTF.

The chain recombines TRBV6-5 with TRBJ2-7; 9 nucleotides align to TRBD2. CDR3 size: 15 residues. Germline CDR1 MNHEY, CDR2 SVGAGI. J lost 0 bases, V lost 6 bases, and 6 bases had no gene match. The CDR3: CASRKGLASSYEQYF. DNA of the CDR3: TGTGCCAGCAGGAAAGGACTAGCGAGCTCCTACGAGCAGTACTTC.

The J gene is TRBJ1-3, the V gene TRBV30; D not resolved. This CDR3 is built from 12 residues. Germline lookup yields CDR1 GTSNPN and CDR2 SVGIG (reference sequence). With 3 bases removed from V and 2 bases from J, the gap between germline ends came to 5 bases. CDR3 sequence: CAWSPPGNTIYF. The CDR3, as DNA: TGTGCCTGGAGCCCCCCTGGAAACACCATATATTTT.

This sequence joins TRBV5-6 and TRBJ2-5; D is possibly TRBD1 (6 bases). Germline CDR1 SGHDT, CDR2 YYEEEE. V lost 2 bases and J 1 base, leaving 9 bases between the germline ends. The length of the CDR3 is 14 residues. The CDR3 loop is CASSFRDTQETQYF. CDR3 nucleotide sequence: TGTGCCAGCAGCTTCCGGGACACCCAAGAGACCCAGTACTTC.